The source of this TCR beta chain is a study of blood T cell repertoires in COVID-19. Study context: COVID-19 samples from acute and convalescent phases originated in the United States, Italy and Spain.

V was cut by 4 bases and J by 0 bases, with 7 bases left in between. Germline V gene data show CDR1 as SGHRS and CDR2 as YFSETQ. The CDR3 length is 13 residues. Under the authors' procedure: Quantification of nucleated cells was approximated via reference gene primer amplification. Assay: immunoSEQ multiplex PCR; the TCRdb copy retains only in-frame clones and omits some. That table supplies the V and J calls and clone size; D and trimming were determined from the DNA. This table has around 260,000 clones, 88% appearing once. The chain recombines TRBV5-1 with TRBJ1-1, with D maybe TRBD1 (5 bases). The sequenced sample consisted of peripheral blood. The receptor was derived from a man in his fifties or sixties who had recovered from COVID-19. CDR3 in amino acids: CASSDSLNTEAFF. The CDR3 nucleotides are TGCGCCAGCAGCGACAGTTTGAACACTGAAGCTTTCTTT.